The 3 T cell receptor beta chains given below trace back to one sample, sequenced in a study of T cells in Graves' hyperthyroidism and ophthalmopathy (dated by TCRdb to between 2019 and 2020). The library relied on multiplex PCR. Sequencing relied on an Illumina HiSeq 2000. Amplification of TCR beta CDR3 regions was carried out from RNA transcripts. The TCR CDR3 was subjected to a first round of RT-PCR using the HTBI primer set and the Qiagen OneStep RT-PCR kit. Using fastp at Q25 and MiXCR, TCRdb reprocessed the public reads and kept productive beta chains. Records with the same CDR3 protein are collapsed into one entry carrying the most frequent genes and DNA. The sample table shows 500,000 to 800,000 distinct CDR3 sequences, and 13% to 15% are seen once. The top ten constitute roughly an eighth of the sample. The sample comprised blood. The receptors were sampled from a woman between 45 and 60 years old with Graves' ophthalmopathy.

This clonotype was detected many times. The V call is TRBV9, the J call TRBJ2-7; tentatively, D is TRBD1 (6 bases). The germline V and J ends were trimmed by 2 bases and 0 bases, with 9 bases remaining between them. The CDR3 consists of 14 residues. The V gene's germline CDR1 is SGDLS and CDR2 YYNGEE. This CDR3 is CASSVTGSSYEQYF. In DNA form, the CDR3 reads TGTGCCAGCAGCGTCACAGGGAGCTCCTACGAGCAGTACTTC.

This clonotype was counted between two and nine times. This chain connects TRBV3-1 to TRBJ2-7; 7 bases agree with TRBD2. The CDR3 loop spans 17 amino acids. From germline, CDR1 is LGHDT and CDR2 YNNKEL (reference sequence). Losses at the gene ends were 1 base for V and 3 bases for J; bases not matched to a gene: 12. CDR3 nucleotide sequence: TGTGCCAGCAGCCAAGTTTCCTGGGGAGGGCTTCGCTACGAGCAGTACTTC. Its protein is CASSQVSWGGLRYEQYF.

This clonotype showed up many times. The gene calls are TRBV3-1 and TRBJ2-5; unclear D gene. V lost 4 bases and J lost 2, with 5 bases in between. Looked up from germline, CDR1 is LGHDT and CDR2 is YNNKEL (reference sequence). The CDR3 spans 12 residues. CDR3 coding DNA: TGTGCCAGCAGCCGCTTTCAAGAGACCCAGTACTTC. Protein product: CASSRFQETQYF.